The sequence of this TCR beta chain was determined in a study of CXCR3-negative and CXCR3-positive naive CD8 T cells. The CDR3 contains 14 residues. Germline assignment: CDR1 LGHNA and CDR2 YSLEER. The study made its TRB cDNA libraries by 5' RACE, adding UMI labels. From its re-call of the 5' RACE reads, TCRdb lists each CDR3 protein once, without DNA. Recorded for this sample: around 45,000 distinct CDR3 sequences. The specimen sequenced was naive CXCR3- CD8+ T cells from blood. Specified subset: CD45RO-CCR7+CD27+CD95- naive CD8+ T cells lacking CXCR3 (TNR3-). This rearrangement joins TRBV4-3 to TRBJ1-1. The clonotype was recovered from a human donor in good health. Some clones in this sample may be carry-over from other donors' samples. The CDR3 is CASSQDGHHTEAFF.